These 28 T cell receptor beta chains were all obtained from the same sample, sequenced in a study of shared clonotypes between healthy human individuals. Profiled with immunoSEQ multiplex PCR; TCRdb holds only in-frame clones, not every one. This table holds over a million clones, roughly 80% found once. The sequenced sample was memory CD4+ T cells sorted from blood. Indicated subset: CD45RA-negative fraction. Receptors originate from a man in his late teens or twenties in good health.

The chain combines TRBV7-9 with TRBJ1-3; D not certain. CDR1 and CDR2 (germline): SEHNR, FQNEAQ (reference sequence). CDR3 length equals 15 residues. The V and J ends lost 4 bases and 0 bases respectively, with 10 bases between them. The CDR3 spells CASSSRGVSGNTIYF. In nucleotides, the CDR3 is TGTGCCAGCAGCTCACGCGGGGTCTCTGGAAACACCATATATTTT.

This clone occurred many times. The chain combines TRBV6-1 with TRBJ1-5; 7 bases map to TRBD1. V trimming: 6 bases; J trimming: 7 bases; junction bases outside the gene matches: 6. The CDR3 has 13 amino acids. Per germline, CDR1 MNHNS and CDR2 SASEGT. CDR3 residues: CASSWTGEQPQHF. CDR3 bases: TGTGCCAGCAGCTGGACAGGAGAACAGCCCCAGCATTTT.

The V and J genes are TRBV5-1 and TRBJ2-2; 7 bases fit TRBD1. This CDR3 comprises 16 residues. V dropped 3 bases and J dropped 5; count of bases not matched to a gene: 10. Germline V gene sequence: CDR1 SGHRS, CDR2 YFSETQ. The CDR3 DNA sequence: TGCGCCAGCAGCTGGGGAGACAGGGAACAAACCGGGGAGCTGTTTTTT. This codes for CASSWGDREQTGELFF. Complete variable domain (other parts from reference TRBV5-1 and TRBJ2-2): KAGVTQTPRYLIKTRGQQVTLSCSPISGHRSVSWYQQTPGQGLQFLFEYFSETQRNKGNFPGRFSGRQFSNSRSEMNVSTLELGDSALYLCASSWGDREQTGELFFGEGSRLTVL.

This clone is a singleton in its sample. The V and J genes are TRBV2 and TRBJ1-3; D ambiguous. V was clipped by 4 bases and J by 2 bases, with 9 bases between them. This CDR3 contains 14 residues. Germline CDR1 reads SNHLY; CDR2 reads FYNNEI. The chain's CDR3 is CASSVNIAGNTIYF. CDR3 sequence (DNA): TGTGCCAGCAGTGTTAACATAGCTGGAAACACCATATATTTT.

V gene TRBV7-9 combines with J gene TRBJ2-1, with 7 bases matching TRBD1. The CDR3 spans 14 residues. Unmatched junction bases numbered 5, after V lost 4 bases and J lost 5 bases. Germline V gives CDR1 SEHNR, CDR2 FQNEAQ (reference sequence). In nucleotides, the CDR3 is TGTGCCAGCAGCTCGGGACAGAAAAACAATGAGCAGTTCTTC. Its translation: CASSSGQKNNEQFF.

V and J are TRBV27 and TRBJ2-5; a weak D match, TRBD1 (6 bases). Germline CDR1 and CDR2: MNHEY and SMNVEV (reference sequence). Trimming left V 3 bases short and J 4 bases short, with 24 bases between. This CDR3 region has 18 residues. The CDR3 spells CASSFTNRILGGSETQYF. DNA of the CDR3: TGTGCCAGCAGTTTCACGAATCGGATCCTAGGGGGATCAGAGACCCAGTACTTC.

V is TRBV28 and J is TRBJ2-7; 7 nucleotides align to TRBD1. Trimming cost V 5 bases and J 0 bases; bases outside gene matches: 10. Germline values: CDR1 MDHEN, CDR2 SYDVKM. This CDR3 contains 16 residues. CDR3 sequence: CASSPGTDISSYEQYF. DNA of the CDR3: TGTGCCAGCAGTCCCGGGACAGACATAAGCTCCTACGAGCAGTACTTC.

This chain connects TRBV7-2 to TRBJ2-3; the D gene could be TRBD1 or TRBD2 (6 bases each). Trimming stripped 11 bases from V and 2 bases from J, with 17 bases between. Germline assignment: CDR1 SGHTA and CDR2 FQGNSA. The CDR3 is 14 amino acids. CDR3 protein: CASSARGFTDTQYF. In DNA, the CDR3 is TGTGCCTCTAGCGCTAGGGGGTTCACAGATACGCAGTATTTT.

The chain is built from TRBV15 and TRBJ2-7; the D is unclear. Germline V gene lookup returns CDR1 LNHNV and CDR2 YYDKDF (reference sequence). The CDR3 has 13 residues. V was trimmed by 3 bases and J by 6 bases, leaving 12 bases between them. The CDR3: CATSRGSWGEQYF. CDR3 bases: TGTGCCACCAGCAGGGGCTCCTGGGGCGAGCAGTACTTC.

V usage is TRBV2 and J usage is TRBJ2-2; D perhaps matches TRBD2 (6 bases). The CDR3 has 15 amino acids. Germline V gives CDR1 SNHLY, CDR2 FYNNEI. V gave up 3 bases and J gave up 8 bases, with 16 bases separating them. The CDR3 protein is CASSEGGRALGELFF. DNA for the CDR3: TGTGCCAGCAGTGAGGGAGGCAGGGCCCTGGGGGAGCTGTTTTTT.

The chain couples TRBV6-5 to TRBJ2-5; TRBD1 aligns across 10 bases. CDR3 size: 14 residues. J gave up 9 bases and V 2 bases, and 6 bases lay outside the gene matches. Germline V lookup: CDR1 MNHEY, CDR2 SVGAGI. The DNA for the CDR3 is TGTGCCAGCAGTTACCCCAACGGACAGGGGGCCCAGTACTTC. This codes for CASSYPNGQGAQYF.

This chain links TRBV2 with TRBJ2-7; D perhaps matches TRBD1 (5 bases). Trimming removed 6 bases from V and 2 bases from J, with 11 bases in between. The germline V gene has CDR1 SNHLY and CDR2 FYNNEI. The CDR3 sequence is 13 residues long. The DNA for the CDR3 is TGTGCCAGCAGCGCAGGACATCCCTACGAGCAGTACTTC. This translates into CASSAGHPYEQYF.

The chain joins TRBV11-2 to TRBJ2-7; D gene ambiguous. CDR3 length equals 12 residues. The V and J ends lost 9 bases and 9 bases respectively, with 18 bases between them. CDR1 and CDR2 from the germline V gene are SGHAT and FQNNGV. The CDR3 is CASSLHPPGQYF. The CDR3, as DNA: TGTGCCAGTTCCCTTCACCCCCCAGGGCAGTACTTC. Looking up the rest from reference TRBV11-2 and TRBJ2-7 gives the full variable domain: EAGVAQSPRYKIIEKRQSVAFWCNPISGHATLYWYQQILGQGPKLLIQFQNNGVVDDSQLPKDRFSAERLKGVDSTLKIQPAKLEDSAVYLCASSLHPPGQYFGPGTRLTVT.

The gene calls are TRBV5-1 and TRBJ2-2; 11 bases match TRBD2. Losses at the gene ends were 2 bases for V and 7 bases for J; bases not matched to a gene: 7. The CDR3 is made up of 16 amino acids. Germline values: CDR1 SGHRS, CDR2 YFSETQ. The CDR3 sequence is CASSLTTSGVGGELFF. Written as DNA, the CDR3 is TGCGCCAGCAGCTTAACGACTAGCGGGGTAGGCGGGGAGCTGTTTTTT.

This clone came up a few times. This sequence joins TRBV28 and TRBJ2-2; perhaps TRBD1 as D (7 bases). This CDR3 has 16 residues. Deletions cut 8 bases from V and 4 bases from J, with 20 bases between. The germline CDR1 and CDR2 sequences are MDHEN and SYDVKM. CDR3: CASGLTRQGGTGELFF. For the CDR3, the DNA is TGTGCCAGCGGCCTTACGCGACAGGGAGGCACCGGGGAGCTGTTTTTT.

The V and J genes are TRBV4-1 and TRBJ1-6, with 8 bases identical to TRBD1. Per the germline V gene, CDR1 is MGHRA and CDR2 is YSYEKL. The CDR3 length is 19 residues. V shed 0 bases and J 1 base; nucleotides not matched to a gene: 8. The CDR3 spells CASSQDLGQVFSYNSPLHF. The CDR3 DNA reads TGCGCCAGCAGCCAAGATCTGGGACAGGTGTTTTCCTATAATTCACCCCTCCACTTT.

This rearrangement joins TRBV11-3 to TRBJ2-3; D gene unclear. Germline V gene lookup returns CDR1 SGHNT and CDR2 YENEEA. There are 14 residues in the CDR3. V lost 2 bases and J 0 bases, leaving 6 bases between the germline ends. CDR3 nucleotide sequence: TGTGCCAGCAGCTTACGATATAGCACAGATACGCAGTATTTT. It translates to CASSLRYSTDTQYF.

Written as DNA, the CDR3 is TGTGCCAGCAGTTTGAGCGGGGGTCGGAGGTACTTC. Translation: CASSLSGGRRYF. This chain links TRBV27 with TRBJ2-7, with 8 nucleotides matching TRBD2. This CDR3 is 12 amino acids long. The germline CDR1 and CDR2 sequences are MNHEY and SMNVEV (reference sequence). V was clipped by 3 bases and J by 12 bases; unmatched bases: 7.

This clone was detected ten times or more. V and J are TRBV18 and TRBJ2-7; a weak D match, TRBD1 (7 bases). The length of the CDR3 is 12 residues. V shed 5 bases and J shed 6 bases, with 11 bases lying between them. Germline assignment: CDR1 KGHSH and CDR2 LQKENI. CDR3 nucleotide sequence: TGTGCCAGCTCATCTCAGGGGGGCGAGCAGTACTTC. Encoded protein: CASSSQGGEQYF. The full variable domain, in which reference TRBV18 and TRBJ2-7 provide the parts outside the CDR3, is NAGVMQNPRHLVRRRGQEARLRCSPMKGHSHVYWYRQLPEEGLKFMVYLQKENIIDESGMPKERFSAEFPKEGPSILRIQQVVRGDSAAYFCASSSQGGEQYFGPGTRLTVT.

The J gene is TRBJ1-2, the V gene TRBV28, with 8 bases aligning to TRBD1. CDR1 and CDR2 from the germline V gene are MDHEN and SYDVKM. This CDR3 comprises 14 residues. With V trimmed by 4 bases and J by 5 bases, 6 bases remained unmatched. DNA for the CDR3: TGTGCCAGCAGTTCGGCGCAGGGGGCTTATGGCTACACCTTC. Its protein product is CASSSAQGAYGYTF.

The chain has TRBV5-4 and TRBJ2-3; 7 bases are shared with TRBD1. V lost 3 bases, J lost 2 bases, and 15 bases stayed unmatched. Germline-derived CDR1 and CDR2 are SGHNT and YYREEE (reference sequence). This CDR3 spans 18 amino acids. CDR3: CASSSRRPGTAVTDTQYF. CDR3 DNA sequence: TGTGCCAGCAGCTCTAGACGTCCCGGGACAGCCGTCACAGATACGCAGTATTTT.

Note on this clone: At the DNA level, this CDR3 is encoded by other sequences in the same sample as well. This rearrangement joins TRBV19 to TRBJ2-6; no definite D call. This CDR3 region has 15 residues. Germline CDR1 reads LNHDA; CDR2 reads SQIVND (reference sequence). Trimming pared 5 bases from V and 0 bases from J, leaving 8 bases between. The CDR3 protein is CASSRGDSGANVLTF. CDR3 DNA: TGTGCCAGTAGTCGCGGAGACTCTGGGGCCAACGTCCTGACTTTC.

The count of this clone is one. The chain recombines TRBV5-1 with TRBJ1-4; 7 nucleotides line up with TRBD1. Germline CDR1 reads SGHRS; CDR2 reads YFSETQ. The CDR3 is made up of 16 amino acids. J was trimmed by 8 bases and V by 1 base; bases with no gene match: 11. CDR3 residues: CASSLTGSGGKEKLFF. The CDR3 nucleotides read TGCGCCAGCAGCTTGACAGGGTCAGGGGGAAAAGAAAAACTGTTTTTT.

This chain links TRBV7-9 with TRBJ2-7, with TRBD2 identical over 10 bases. The CDR3 runs 18 residues. Germline values: CDR1 SEHNR, CDR2 FQNEAQ (reference sequence). J was trimmed by 1 base and V by 5 bases; bases with no gene match: 14. This CDR3 is CASSVLSGRALVSYEQYF. The CDR3 bases are TGTGCCAGCAGCGTCCTCAGCGGGAGGGCTCTCGTATCCTACGAGCAGTACTTC. The full variable domain, rest sourced from reference TRBV7-9 and TRBJ2-7, is DTGVSQNPRHKITKRGQNVTFRCDPISEHNRLYWYRQTLGQGPEFLTYFQNEAQLEKSRLLSDRFSAERPKGSFSTLEIQRTEQGDSAMYLCASSVLSGRALVSYEQYFGPGTRLTVT.

The rearrangement links TRBV4-2 to TRBJ1-6; 7 bases fit TRBD1. The V segment lost 0 bases and the J segment 0 bases; nucleotides outside the gene matches: 11. This CDR3 has 20 residues. Germline V lookup: CDR1 LGHNA, CDR2 YNFKEQ. DNA for the CDR3: TGTGCCAGCAGCCAAGATCGGTCTTTCAGGGGGAGCTCCTATAATTCACCCCTCCACTTT. It codes for CASSQDRSFRGSSYNSPLHF.

V usage is TRBV5-6 and J usage is TRBJ2-1, with D possibly being TRBD2 (6 bases). This CDR3 spans 15 amino acids. Trimming pared 0 bases from V and 2 bases from J, leaving 9 bases between. Germline V CDR1 and CDR2: SGHDT, YYEEEE. The CDR3 region has the DNA TGTGCCAGCAGCTTGGAACTAGCAGCCTACAATGAGCAGTTCTTC. It is translated as CASSLELAAYNEQFF. Drawing the rest from reference TRBV5-6 and TRBJ2-1, the complete variable domain is DAGVTQSPTHLIKTRGQQVTLRCSPKSGHDTVSWYQQALGQGPQFIFQYYEEEERQRGNFPDRFSGHQFPNYSSELNVNALLLGDSALYLCASSLELAAYNEQFFGPGTRLTVL.

To note about this clone: Different DNA sequences within this sample yield the same CDR3. The rearrangement uses TRBV6-1 and TRBJ2-7; D is undetermined. The CDR3 covers 13 residues. CDR1 and CDR2 (germline): MNHNS, SASEGT. With 4 bases removed from V and 1 base from J, the gap between germline ends came to 8 bases. The CDR3, as DNA: TGTGCCAGCAGTGTAGGCTCATCCTACGAGCAGTACTTC. It specifies CASSVGSSYEQYF.

The V call is TRBV7-9, the J call TRBJ2-3; 7 nucleotides match TRBD1. Trimming removed 5 bases from V and 5 bases from J; junction bases left unmatched: 7. The CDR3 has 14 amino acids. Germline V CDR1 and CDR2: SEHNR, FQNEAQ (reference sequence). The CDR3 nucleotides read TGTGCCAGCAGCGTTCTAGGGGGCCAAGATACGCAGTATTTT. Residues: CASSVLGGQDTQYF.